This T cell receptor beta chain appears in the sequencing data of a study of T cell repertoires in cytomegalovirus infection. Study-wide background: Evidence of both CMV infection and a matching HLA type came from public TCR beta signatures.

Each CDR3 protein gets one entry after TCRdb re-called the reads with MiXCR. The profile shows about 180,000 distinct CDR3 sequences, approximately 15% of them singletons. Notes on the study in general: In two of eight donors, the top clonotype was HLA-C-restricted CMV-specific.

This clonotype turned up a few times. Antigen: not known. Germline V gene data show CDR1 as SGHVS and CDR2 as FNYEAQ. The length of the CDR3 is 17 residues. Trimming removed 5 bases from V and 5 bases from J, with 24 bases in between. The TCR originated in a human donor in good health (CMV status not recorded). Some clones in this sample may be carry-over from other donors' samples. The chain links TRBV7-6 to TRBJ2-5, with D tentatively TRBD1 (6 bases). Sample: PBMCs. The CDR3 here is CASSQGLGQSRWETQYF. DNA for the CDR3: TGTGCCAGCAGCCAAGGGTTAGGACAGTCCAGGTGGGAGACCCAGTACTTC.